Detailed here is one T cell receptor beta chain. Antigen unknown. The data originate from a study of blood T cell dynamics during melanoma immunotherapy. Background on the study: Standard first-line treatment here was pembrolizumab or nivolumab plus ipilimumab in metastatic melanoma. Study findings and constraints: Unlike progressors, later disease-control patients had W3 repertoires gaining clonality or diversity.

The repertoire was sequenced with immunoSEQ multiplex PCR; TCRdb's copy has only in-frame clones and lacks some. The sample holds approximately 9,500 clones, about 88% seen once. Time point indicated: pre-treatment baseline. Samples come from before therapy and from week 3 after the first blockade cycle. Prior systemic cancer therapy, immunosuppressant use and other active malignancies excluded patients. The sequence came from a human donor with melanoma. The sequencing used blood, collected from a patient treated with checkpoint blockade.

Written as DNA, the CDR3 is TGTGCCAGCAGCCTGAATGGCGGGGCCAAAAACATTCAGTACTTC. As protein: CASSLNGGAKNIQYF. This chain links TRBV14 with TRBJ2-4; tentative D call: TRBD2 (5 bases). This CDR3 region has 15 residues. From germline, CDR1 is SGHDN and CDR2 FVKESK. V lost 4 bases and J lost 1, with 11 bases in between. Complete variable domain (other parts from reference TRBV14 and TRBJ2-4): EAGVTQFPSHSVIEKGQTVTLRCDPISGHDNLYWYRRVMGKEIKFLLHFVKESKQDESGMPNNRFLAERTGGTYSTLKVQPAELEDSGVYFCASSLNGGAKNIQYFGAGTRLSVL.